A selection of T cell receptor beta chains follows, all from one sample in a study of cytomegalovirus exposure and HLA in healthy donors. Method: immunoSEQ multiplex PCR; TCRdb's copy keeps in-frame clones and lacks some. The sample consists of under 200,000 clones, 70% to 80% of them appearing once. The sample taken for sequencing was PBMCs. The receptors were sampled from a man aged 35-49 years in good health and CMV-seronegative. Both conserved end residues are part of each CDR3. The D gene is left open where the match is weak. Clone size appears in some rows only: once, few, many, or a class for an expanded clone.

cdr3_nt	cdr3_aa	j_call	clone_size	v_call	d_call
TGTGCCAGCAGTGAGGTAGGCCAGCGGGTCACAGATACGCAGTATTTT	CASSEVGQRVTDTQYF	TRBJ2-3	.	TRBV2	.
TGTGCCAGCAGCCCGAATTATGTTCGGACAGTTAACTCCTACGAGCAGTACTTC	CASSPNYVRTVNSYEQYF	TRBJ2-7	.	TRBV7-2	.
TGTGCCATGGGGGAGGGCCGCAATGAGCAGTTCTTC	CAMGEGRNEQFF	TRBJ2-1	.	TRBV6-1	TRBD2
TGTGCCAGCTCAGCGGACAGGGACTACACCTTC	CASSADRDYTF	TRBJ1-2	once	TRBV18	TRBD1
TGCGCCAGCAGCGACAGGTCTGGGGATGAAAAACTGTTTTTT	CASSDRSGDEKLFF	TRBJ1-4	.	TRBV5-1	.
TGCGCCAGCAGCTTGGATCCGGTTCTCTCTGGAAACACCATATATTTT	CASSLDPVLSGNTIYF	TRBJ1-3	.	TRBV5-1	.
TGTGCCAGCAGCCAAGGACAGTTTAGCAATCAGCCCCAGCATTTT	CASSQGQFSNQPQHF	TRBJ1-5	.	TRBV7-9	.
TGTGCCAGCAGCGTAGCTGGAAGGACTAGCGGGAGAAATGAGCAGTTCTTC	CASSVAGRTSGRNEQFF	TRBJ2-1	.	TRBV9	TRBD2
TGTGCCAGCAGCTTGGGAGGGACAGGGGCCGGGGAGCTGTTTTTT	CASSLGGTGAGELFF	TRBJ2-2	.	TRBV5-5	TRBD1
TGTGCCAGCAGCGTCGAAAGGGGCCCTAACACCGGGGAGCTGTTTTTT	CASSVERGPNTGELFF	TRBJ2-2	.	TRBV9	.
TGTGCCAGCAGTTTCCCTGACAGGGCGGATAATTCACCCCTCCACTTT	CASSFPDRADNSPLHF	TRBJ1-6	.	TRBV28	TRBD1
TGTGCCAGCAGTTTATTCCTCCCAGGAAAATACTACGAGCAGTACTTC	CASSLFLPGKYYEQYF	TRBJ2-7	once	TRBV27	.
TGTGCCAGCAGCTTGGCCCATGGGGCCGACTATGGCTACACCTTC	CASSLAHGADYGYTF	TRBJ1-2	.	TRBV5-4	.
TGCAGCGTGGCCCCCGGAGCAGGGGGCTACGAGCAGTACTTC	CSVAPGAGGYEQYF	TRBJ2-7	.	TRBV29-1	TRBD1
TGTGCCAGCAGCTTAAACTCAGCGGGGGTCGCCGGCGCGCAGTATTTT	CASSLNSAGVAGAQYF	TRBJ2-3	.	TRBV7-2	TRBD2
TGTGCCAGCAGTCCCCGTGAAGGGAGCGACTATGGCTACACCTTC	CASSPREGSDYGYTF	TRBJ1-2	.	TRBV6-6	.
TGTGCCAGTAGTATAATGGAGGGATATCAGCCCCAGCATTTT	CASSIMEGYQPQHF	TRBJ1-5	few	TRBV19	.
TGCGCCAGCATGGTCGGAGGGGATCGAGAGACCCAGTACTTC	CASMVGGDRETQYF	TRBJ2-5	.	TRBV5-1	.
TGTGCCAGCAGTCCGGTAGCGGGAAGCTACGAGCAGTACTTC	CASSPVAGSYEQYF	TRBJ2-7	.	TRBV27	TRBD2
TGTGCCAGCAAACCGGGAGAAGCTTTCTTT	CASKPGEAFF	TRBJ1-1	.	TRBV27	.
TGTGCCAGCAGCCTAGGGGCGGGAAGCCAGCCCCAGCATTTT	CASSLGAGSQPQHF	TRBJ1-5	.	TRBV25-1	.
TGTGCCAGCAGCCGACTAACCGGCTCCTACAATGAGCAGTTCTTC	CASSRLTGSYNEQFF	TRBJ2-1	once	TRBV7-2	.
TGTGCCAGCAGCTTGATGGGGTTGGACAGGGAAAATAATTCACCCCTCCACTTT	CASSLMGLDRENNSPLHF	TRBJ1-6	.	TRBV5-4	TRBD1
TGTGCCAGCAGCTCATGGACTAGCGGGACCACAGATACGCAGTATTTT	CASSSWTSGTTDTQYF	TRBJ2-3	.	TRBV5-6	TRBD2
TGTGCCAGCAGTTCCCCGGGACAGCGCTACAATGAGCAGTTCTTC	CASSSPGQRYNEQFF	TRBJ2-1	.	TRBV25-1	TRBD1
TGTGCCAGCAGCTTCACAGGGTTGGGCAATCAGCCCCAGCATTTT	CASSFTGLGNQPQHF	TRBJ1-5	few	TRBV5-8	.
TGTGCCAGCCACCCCGAGTCACCGGGGTCCTACGAGCAGTACTTC	CASHPESPGSYEQYF	TRBJ2-7	.	TRBV28	.
TGCGCCAGCAGTCGGACAGTACCCTATGGCTACACCTTC	CASSRTVPYGYTF	TRBJ1-2	.	TRBV23-1	.
TGTGCCAGCAGTTCGGTCGGGACAACTAACTATGGCTACACCTTC	CASSSVGTTNYGYTF	TRBJ1-2	few	TRBV27	.
TGTGCCAGCAGCCCGTACAGGCGGGGCCCCTACGAGCAGTACTTC	CASSPYRRGPYEQYF	TRBJ2-7	.	TRBV7-6	.
TGTGCCAGCAGCCAGGGGGGTCCCGGGGAGCTGTTTTTT	CASSQGGPGELFF	TRBJ2-2	few	TRBV11-2	.
TGCGCCAGCAGCCAGGGGGCGTATTTTAATTCACCCCTCCACTTT	CASSQGAYFNSPLHF	TRBJ1-6	.	TRBV4-1	.
TGTGCCAGCTGCAGCGGGGGGCGCTCTGGGGCCAACGTCCTGACTTTC	CASCSGGRSGANVLTF	TRBJ2-6	.	TRBV19	TRBD2
TGTGCCAGCAGCGCCGGACAGCCCGAGCAGTACTTC	CASSAGQPEQYF	TRBJ2-7	once	TRBV7-9	.
TGTGCCAGCAGAAACAGGGCCGGGGAGACCCAGTACTTC	CASRNRAGETQYF	TRBJ2-5	few	TRBV7-8	.
TGTGCCAGCAGCTGGACTAGCGGGAGGACAGCAGAGACCCAGTACTTC	CASSWTSGRTAETQYF	TRBJ2-5	once	TRBV9	TRBD2
TGTGCCAGCAGTTGGTGGAACAGCATGAACACTGAAGCTTTCTTT	CASSWWNSMNTEAFF	TRBJ1-1	few	TRBV6-6	.
TGTGCCTGGGCGACCGGGGAGCTGTTTTTT	CAWATGELFF	TRBJ2-2	.	TRBV30	.
TGTGCCAGCAGTCCGGGACAGGATTTCAGCTCCTACGAGCAGTACTTC	CASSPGQDFSSYEQYF	TRBJ2-7	few	TRBV28	TRBD1
TGTGCCAGCAGTCCCCCGGGACAGAGGACTGAAGCTTTCTTT	CASSPPGQRTEAFF	TRBJ1-1	.	TRBV28	TRBD1
TGTGCCAGCAGCGGTGGGACACCCGGATCTAACTATGGCTACACCTTC	CASSGGTPGSNYGYTF	TRBJ1-2	.	TRBV28	.
TGTGCCAGCAGTGAACCCGGGGGAAGGAACACTGAAGCTTTCTTT	CASSEPGGRNTEAFF	TRBJ1-1	.	TRBV25-1	.
TGTGCCAGTAGCCTCCCGGGGACTAGTGAGACCCAGTACTTC	CASSLPGTSETQYF	TRBJ2-5	.	TRBV19	TRBD2
TGTGCCACCTGGGGAGGGGGAAATAGCAATCAGCCCCAGCATTTT	CATWGGGNSNQPQHF	TRBJ1-5	.	TRBV6-1	.
TGTGCCAGCAGCCTCTTCAGCGGGGGATACTTGAACACTGAAGCTTTCTTT	CASSLFSGGYLNTEAFF	TRBJ1-1	.	TRBV5-6	.
TGTGCCAGCTCACAGGGACAGGGGGGATCTGGGGCCAACGTCCTGACTTTC	CASSQGQGGSGANVLTF	TRBJ2-6	.	TRBV18	TRBD1
TGTGCCAGCAGCTCCGGGACATACTATGAAAAACTGTTTTTT	CASSSGTYYEKLFF	TRBJ1-4	once	TRBV11-2	.
TGTGCCAGCAGTGATCAGGCGGGTAAAAGGCAGCCCCAGCATTTT	CASSDQAGKRQPQHF	TRBJ1-5	few	TRBV2	.
TGTGCCAGCAGCGTAAACAGGGCCCAGATCACAGATACGCAGTATTTT	CASSVNRAQITDTQYF	TRBJ2-3	.	TRBV9	.
TGTGCCAGCAGTGCAGGGACAGGATTGTCTGGGGCCAACGGCCTGACTTTC	CASSAGTGLSGANGLTF	TRBJ2-6	.	TRBV7-9	TRBD1
TGTGCCAGCAGTGAGTGGGGACTAGCGGAGTCTACTGTCTACAATGAGCAGTTCTTC	CASSEWGLAESTVYNEQFF	TRBJ2-1	.	TRBV6-1	TRBD2
TGTGCCAGCAGCCCCCCGGGACTTCCCTACGAGCAGTACTTC	CASSPPGLPYEQYF	TRBJ2-7	.	TRBV11-2	.
TGCGCCAGCAGCTTGGAGCGCTATGGCTACACCTTC	CASSLERYGYTF	TRBJ1-2	few	TRBV5-1	.
TGTGCCAGCAGTTTAGGGGGGAGGAACATTCAGTACTTC	CASSLGGRNIQYF	TRBJ2-4	.	TRBV28	.